These T cell receptor beta chains were read from a single sample in a study of shared clonotypes between healthy human individuals. Some clones are missing from TCRdb's copy, which holds only in-frame ones; the method was immunoSEQ multiplex PCR. The sample lists 650,000 to 750,000 clones; 55% to 75% were seen once. The sequencing input was memory CD4+ T cells sorted from blood. The receptor set was obtained from a woman aged 30 to 39 in good health. Each CDR3 is given with its conserved first and last residue. A D gene is named only where the DNA matches it firmly. Rows may omit the clone size; those that give it use once, few, many or a size class.

v_gene	d_gene	j_gene	abundance	CDR3nt	CDR3aa
TRBV10-2	.	TRBJ2-1	once	TGCGCCAGCAGTGAGTTGCTAGGGAGAGGGCGGGCGCCCTACAATGAGCAGTTCTTC	CASSELLGRGRAPYNEQFF
TRBV2	TRBD1	TRBJ1-5	.	TGTGCCAGCAGCGCGGAACAGGGGGCACGGCAGCCCCAGCATTTT	CASSAEQGARQPQHF
TRBV15	.	TRBJ1-1	.	TGTGCCACCAGAGCGATAAGGGAGGTTGGTGAAGCTTTCTTT	CATRAIREVGEAFF
TRBV7-2	.	TRBJ1-1	once	TGTGCCAGCAGCTTAGCATCGATGAACACTGAAGCTTTCTTT	CASSLASMNTEAFF
TRBV19	TRBD1	TRBJ1-5	.	TGTGCCAGTAGCGGGACAGGGGTGAAGGTTCAGCCCCAGCATTTT	CASSGTGVKVQPQHF
TRBV5-5	.	TRBJ1-1	.	TGTGCCAGCAGCTTGTCCGGAGACACTGAAGCTTTCTTT	CASSLSGDTEAFF
TRBV19	.	TRBJ1-2	.	TGTGCCAGTAGCGAGTCTAACTATGGCTACACCTTC	CASSESNYGYTF
TRBV30	TRBD1	TRBJ2-5	few	TGTGCCTGGAGTCAAACAGGGGGCTGGAAGACCCAGTACTTC	CAWSQTGGWKTQYF
TRBV7-9	.	TRBJ1-2	.	TGTGCCAGCAGCTTAGAGGCAGCTAACTATGGCTACACCTTC	CASSLEAANYGYTF
TRBV19	.	TRBJ2-6	.	TGTGCCAGTAGTATCGGAGGGGCCAACGTCCTGACTTTC	CASSIGGANVLTF
TRBV28	TRBD2	TRBJ2-2	.	TGTGCCAGCAGCCGGGAGCGGGACTTATACACCGGGGAGCTGTTTTTT	CASSRERDLYTGELFF
TRBV5-1	TRBD2	TRBJ2-5	few	TGCGCCAGCAGCTGGGGGGGAGAGACCCAGTACTTC	CASSWGGETQYF
TRBV6-1	TRBD1	TRBJ1-5	.	TGTGCCAGCAGTGAAGCCAGGGGGGGACAGCCCCAGCATTTT	CASSEARGGQPQHF
TRBV5-1	TRBD2	TRBJ2-7	.	TGCGCCAGCAGCTTGGTTCCTAGCGGGAGTATCAACGAGCAGTACTTC	CASSLVPSGSINEQYF
TRBV5-4	.	TRBJ2-2	.	TGTGCCAGCAGCGGAGTTCCGAACACCGGGGAGCTGTTTTTT	CASSGVPNTGELFF
TRBV19	.	TRBJ2-2	.	TGTGCCAGTTCTAGCCCGGACTATGTTTCCAGGAACACCGGGGAGCTGTTTTTT	CASSSPDYVSRNTGELFF
TRBV2	TRBD2	TRBJ2-3	once	TGTGCCAGCGGTCTAGCGGGAGGACCCACAGATACGCAGTATTTT	CASGLAGGPTDTQYF
TRBV7-9	TRBD1	TRBJ2-7	.	TGTGCCAGCAGCCTAACGGGGACAGGGGTAGACGAGCAGTACTTC	CASSLTGTGVDEQYF
TRBV6-1	TRBD2	TRBJ2-5	.	TGTGCCAGCAGTGAAGAATTTTGGACTAGCGGTAAACAAGAGACCCAGTACTTC	CASSEEFWTSGKQETQYF
TRBV5-1	.	TRBJ1-1	.	TGCGCCAGCAGCCCATTTGCGGGTATGAACACTGAAGCTTTCTTT	CASSPFAGMNTEAFF
TRBV7-9	.	TRBJ2-7	.	TGTGCCAGCAGCCGCCTGGACAGCTACGAGCAGTACTTC	CASSRLDSYEQYF
TRBV6-5	.	TRBJ1-1	.	TGTGCCAGCAGTTTTGGGAACACTGAAGCTTTCTTT	CASSFGNTEAFF
TRBV7-6	.	TRBJ1-1	.	TGTGCCAGCAGCTTAGCGTATCGTGGGATGAACACTGAAGCTTTCTTT	CASSLAYRGMNTEAFF
TRBV5-1	.	TRBJ1-1	.	TGCGCCAGCAGCTTGGGGGCAGGGGTGAACACTGAAGCTTTCTTT	CASSLGAGVNTEAFF
TRBV7-2	.	TRBJ1-5	.	TGTGCCAGCAGCTTAGCGGCAGGGGAAATGTGGCCCCAGCATTTT	CASSLAAGEMWPQHF
TRBV18	TRBD1	TRBJ2-7	few	TGTGCCAGCTCACCAACGACAGGGAGCTCCTACGAGCAGTACTTC	CASSPTTGSSYEQYF
TRBV19	.	TRBJ1-1	few	TGTGCCAGTAGCCAACAGGCGAACACTGAAGCTTTCTTT	CASSQQANTEAFF
TRBV6-1	TRBD2	TRBJ2-1	few	TGTGCCACCCTGATGGGGCGGGGGTACAATGAGCAGTTCTTC	CATLMGRGYNEQFF
TRBV11-2	TRBD2	TRBJ2-7	.	TGTGCCAGCAGCGAACTAGCGGGAGTCTCCGAGCAGTACTTC	CASSELAGVSEQYF
TRBV19	.	TRBJ1-5	.	TGTGCCAGTAGCCCGAACAGGGTCCGGCAGCCCCAGCATTTT	CASSPNRVRQPQHF
TRBV5-1	.	TRBJ1-4	.	TGCGCCAGCAGCTTACAGGGAGGTCCTAATGAAAAACTGTTTTTT	CASSLQGGPNEKLFF
TRBV18	.	TRBJ2-2	.	TGTGCCAGCTCACCGATTACTACCAGTTATCACGGGGAGCTGTTTTTT	CASSPITTSYHGELFF
TRBV11-2	.	TRBJ1-1	.	TGTGCCAGCAGCTCCCACTTGGACACTGAAGCTTTCTTT	CASSSHLDTEAFF
TRBV2	.	TRBJ1-2	.	TGTGCCAGCAGTGAAGTCAGTGGCGGCTATGGCTACACCTTC	CASSEVSGGYGYTF
TRBV18	TRBD1	TRBJ2-7	.	TGTGCCAGCTCACCCGTAAGGACAGGGGCCTACGAGCAGTACTTC	CASSPVRTGAYEQYF
TRBV5-1	TRBD1	TRBJ2-6	once	TGCGCCAGCAGCTTAGAACAGGGGGCTGGGGCCAACGTCCTGACTTTC	CASSLEQGAGANVLTF
TRBV7-9	TRBD1	TRBJ2-1	.	TGTGCCAGCAGCCAAGGGACAGGGGGCTACAATGAGCAGTTCTTC	CASSQGTGGYNEQFF